These T cell receptor beta chains were read from a single sample in a study of cytomegalovirus exposure and HLA in healthy donors. The assay was immunoSEQ multiplex PCR, and TCRdb's table has in-frame clones only and misses some. The sample carries 100,000 to 120,000 clones, under 90% recorded once. The sample was PBMCs. These receptors were obtained from a woman aged 18-29 years in good health and CMV-seronegative. Each CDR3 is given with its conserved first and last residue. A D gene is named only where the DNA matches it firmly. Size is omitted from some rows. Given values are once, few, many or a class for expanded clones.

>TRBV5-1|-|TRBD1|TRBJ1-2
CASSLSPGTEYGYTF
TGCGCCAGCAGCTTGTCCCCCGGGACAGAATATGGCTACACCTTC
>TRBV7-2|once|-|TRBJ1-3
CASSLGPGGFVGNTIYF
TGTGCCAGCAGCTTAGGGCCCGGAGGATTTGTTGGAAACACCATATATTTT
>TRBV7-9|-|-|TRBJ2-2
CSRGGGRPNTGELFF
TGTTCCAGAGGTGGGGGCAGGCCCAACACCGGGGAGCTGTTTTTT
>TRBV28|-|-|TRBJ1-1
CASRFGQIYTEAFF
TGTGCCAGCAGATTCGGACAGATTTACACTGAAGCTTTCTTT
>TRBV7-2|-|-|TRBJ2-5
CASSLGQGQETQYF
TGTGCCAGCAGCTTAGGGCAGGGCCAAGAGACCCAGTACTTC
>TRBV18|-|-|TRBJ2-3
CASLPGSPRGDTQYF
TGTGCCAGCTTACCAGGTTCGCCCCGCGGGGATACGCAGTATTTT
>TRBV29-1|-|-|TRBJ1-2
CSVWIREGYTF
TGCAGCGTTTGGATCCGGGAAGGCTACACCTTC
>TRBV30|once|-|TRBJ1-6
CAWSPQGLVSPLHF
TGTGCCTGGAGTCCCCAGGGCTTGGTTTCACCCCTCCACTTT
>TRBV6-1|few|-|TRBJ1-5
CASTQRPAGGQPQHF
TGTGCCAGCACCCAGAGGCCAGCGGGGGGTCAGCCCCAGCATTTT
>TRBV25-1|-|TRBD1|TRBJ1-1
CASSEYGDSEAFF
TGTGCCAGCAGTGAATATGGGGACAGTGAAGCTTTCTTT
>TRBV6-6|-|TRBD1|TRBJ1-5
CASSGQGGGQPQHF
TGTGCCAGCAGTGGACAGGGGGGCGGTCAGCCCCAGCATTTT
>TRBV4-3|-|TRBD1|TRBJ2-2
CASSQGRQGVPGELFF
TGCGCCAGCAGCCAAGGCCGTCAGGGGGTGCCCGGGGAGCTGTTTTTT
>TRBV29-1|-|TRBD1|TRBJ1-1
CSGRQGASTEAFF
TGCAGCGGCCGACAGGGGGCTAGTACTGAAGCTTTCTTT
>TRBV5-8|-|TRBD1|TRBJ1-5
CASSLGQGISSQPQHF
TGTGCCAGCAGCCTGGGACAGGGGATTAGTAGTCAGCCCCAGCATTTT